This T cell receptor (beta chain) is drawn from a study of blood T cell repertoires in COVID-19 (dated by TCRdb to the early 2020s). Background on the whole study: Collaborator samples came from the United States, Italy and Spain and covered acute and convalescent phases of COVID-19. The sample metadata nearly always contained a de-identified subject ID, COVID-19 status, age in years and sex. Subjects who had been exposed to COVID-19, were actively infected with it, or had recovered from it provided the deeply sampled blood TCRbeta repertoires that made up the dataset. The material from the prospective study consisted of cDNA or gDNA derived from T cells, B-cell-depleted T cells, or PBMCs. The samples were drawn from two sources: the first 160 participants of the ongoing ImmuneRACE study, and 1,200 or so subjects contributed by 6 global collaborators. The repertoires were released in a freely available public database intended as a resource for research on the immune response to SARS-CoV-2. Where HLA class I and class II types were available, the types were taken from metadata supplied by the sample provider, not from assay-based typing. The full study reports these points: Clinical and demographic metadata were provided uncurated, with the amount varying by source and participant.

The collaborating institutions used their own protocols to collect whole blood in K2EDTA tubes. For TCRbeta analysis, collaborators shipped samples in one of three forms: frozen whole blood, isolated PBMCs, or DNA extracted from either of those sample types. TCRbeta CDR3 regions were amplified from genomic DNA by means of the immunoSEQ Assay, a bias-controlled multiplex PCR. As for how the authors treated the data: Nucleated cell counts per sample were estimated from amplification of reference gene primers within the assay. To quantify the absolute abundance of each unique TCRbeta CDR3 rearrangement, sequence reads were collapsed and filtered. Productive Simpson clonality was computed per sample as the square root of Simpson's diversity index over productive rearrangements. TCRdb's version of the immuneACCESS table is confined to in-frame rearrangements and falls short of the full clone set. An unresolved V gene accounts for under half of the shortfall where checked; the remainder is of unknown origin. The V and J calls and the clone size are those of that table, but D and trimming were determined from the DNA. This sample has 150,000 or so clones in its table, and 70% to 80% of those were observed once. More than 3.5% of the sample belongs to the ten largest clones.

In regard to this clone: Its antigen is still unknown. No quality values exist for individual bases; no much larger clone is one base distant.

Sequences were obtained from peripheral blood. This TCR was recovered from a woman aged 80 or over with active or convalescent COVID-19.

The nucleotide sequence reads as follows: TGTGCCTGGAGCCCCTGGCGGGGAATCCTTAATTCACCCCTCCACTTT. It encodes CAWSPWRGILNSPLHF. Here the chain combines TRBV30 and TRBJ1-6, with the D gene uncertain. Sequences GTSNPN (CDR1) and SVGIG (CDR2) are obtained from the germline V gene (reference sequence). The trim is 3 bases for V and 6 bases for J, with a gap of 18 bases between the germline ends. The CDR3 covers 16 residues, taking in both the cysteine and the phenylalanine. Only the CDR3 part of the read is kept: 48 bases, read in frame from the first base.